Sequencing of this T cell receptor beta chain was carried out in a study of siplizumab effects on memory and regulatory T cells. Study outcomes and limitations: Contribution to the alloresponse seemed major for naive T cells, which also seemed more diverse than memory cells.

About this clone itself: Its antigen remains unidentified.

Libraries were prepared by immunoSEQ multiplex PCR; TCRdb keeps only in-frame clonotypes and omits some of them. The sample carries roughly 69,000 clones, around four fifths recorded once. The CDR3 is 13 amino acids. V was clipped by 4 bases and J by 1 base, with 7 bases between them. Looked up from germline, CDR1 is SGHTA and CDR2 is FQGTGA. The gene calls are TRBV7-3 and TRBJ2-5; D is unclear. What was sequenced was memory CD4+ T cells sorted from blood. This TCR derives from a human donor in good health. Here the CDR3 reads CASSSSPQETQYF. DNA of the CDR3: TGTGCCAGCAGCTCCTCCCCCCAAGAGACCCAGTACTTC.